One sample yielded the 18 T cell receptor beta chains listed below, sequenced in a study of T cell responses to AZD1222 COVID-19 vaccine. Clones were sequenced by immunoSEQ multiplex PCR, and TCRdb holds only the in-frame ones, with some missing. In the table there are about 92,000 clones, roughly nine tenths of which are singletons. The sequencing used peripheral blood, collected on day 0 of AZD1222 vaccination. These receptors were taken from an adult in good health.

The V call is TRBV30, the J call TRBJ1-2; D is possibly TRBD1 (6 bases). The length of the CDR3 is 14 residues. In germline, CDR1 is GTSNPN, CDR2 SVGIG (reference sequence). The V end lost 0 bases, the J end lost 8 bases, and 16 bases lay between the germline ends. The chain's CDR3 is CAWSVIWTERGYTF. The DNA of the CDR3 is TGTGCCTGGAGTGTAATCTGGACAGAACGCGGCTACACCTTC.

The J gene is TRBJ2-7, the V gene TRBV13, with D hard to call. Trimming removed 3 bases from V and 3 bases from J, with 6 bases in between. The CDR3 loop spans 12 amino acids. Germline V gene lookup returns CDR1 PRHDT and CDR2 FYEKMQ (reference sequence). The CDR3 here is CASSFSVYEQYF. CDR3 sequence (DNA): TGTGCCAGCAGCTTTTCAGTCTACGAGCAGTACTTC.

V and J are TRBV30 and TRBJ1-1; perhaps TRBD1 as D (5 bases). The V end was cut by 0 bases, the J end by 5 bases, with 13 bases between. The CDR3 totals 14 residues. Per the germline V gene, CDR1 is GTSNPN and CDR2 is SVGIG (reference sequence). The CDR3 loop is CAWSVRAGRTEAFF. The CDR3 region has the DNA TGTGCCTGGAGTGTACGGGCAGGGCGGACTGAAGCTTTCTTT.

CDR3 sequence (DNA): TGTGCCAGCAGCTCCCGGGATGGGGCGCGTGGCTACACCTTC. Encoded protein: CASSSRDGARGYTF. This chain connects TRBV5-4 to TRBJ1-2; D might be TRBD1 (5 bases). Germline CDR1 is SGHNT and CDR2 is YYREEE (reference sequence). The V end was cut by 3 bases, the J end by 7 bases, with 16 bases between. The CDR3 consists of 14 residues. Complete variable domain (other parts from reference TRBV5-4 and TRBJ1-2): ETGVTQSPTHLIKTRGQQVTLRCSSQSGHNTVSWYQQALGQGPQFIFQYYREEENGRGNFPPRFSGLQFPNYSSELNVNALELDDSALYLCASSSRDGARGYTFGSGTRLTVV.

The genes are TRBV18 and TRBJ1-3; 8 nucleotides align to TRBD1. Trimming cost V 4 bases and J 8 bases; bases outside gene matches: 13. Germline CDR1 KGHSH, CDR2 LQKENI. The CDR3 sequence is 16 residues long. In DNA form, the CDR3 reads TGTGCCAGCTCACAGTCGATGACAGGGGAAGGGGACACCATATATTTT. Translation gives CASSQSMTGEGDTIYF.

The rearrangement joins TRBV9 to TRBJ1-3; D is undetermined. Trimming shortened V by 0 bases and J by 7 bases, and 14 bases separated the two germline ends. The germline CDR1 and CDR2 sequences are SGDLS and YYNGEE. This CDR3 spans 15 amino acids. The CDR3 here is CASSVAVSYGNTIYF. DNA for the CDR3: TGTGCCAGCAGCGTAGCTGTGAGTTACGGGAACACCATATATTTT.

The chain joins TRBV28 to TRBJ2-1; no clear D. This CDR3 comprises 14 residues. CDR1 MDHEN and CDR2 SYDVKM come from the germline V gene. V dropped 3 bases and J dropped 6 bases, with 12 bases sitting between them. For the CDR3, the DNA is TGTGCCAGCAGTTTTGAATTGTGGGGCAATGAGCAGTTCTTC. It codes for CASSFELWGNEQFF.

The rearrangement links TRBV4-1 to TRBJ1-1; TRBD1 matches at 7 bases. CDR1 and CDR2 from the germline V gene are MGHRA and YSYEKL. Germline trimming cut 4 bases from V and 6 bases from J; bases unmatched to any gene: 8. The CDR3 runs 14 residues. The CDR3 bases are TGCGCCAGCAGCCGAAAGACAGGGAAGGCTGAAGCTTTCTTT. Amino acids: CASSRKTGKAEAFF.

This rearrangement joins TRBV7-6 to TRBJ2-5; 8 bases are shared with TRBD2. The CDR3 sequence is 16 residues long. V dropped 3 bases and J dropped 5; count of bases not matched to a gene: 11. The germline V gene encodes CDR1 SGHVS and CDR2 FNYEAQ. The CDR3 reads CASSLGNSGEGETQYF. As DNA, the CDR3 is TGTGCCAGCAGCTTGGGGAATAGCGGGGAGGGTGAGACCCAGTACTTC.

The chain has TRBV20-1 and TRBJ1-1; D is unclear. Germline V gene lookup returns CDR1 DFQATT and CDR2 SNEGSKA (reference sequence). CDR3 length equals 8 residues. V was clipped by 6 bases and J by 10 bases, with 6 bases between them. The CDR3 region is CSANGAFF. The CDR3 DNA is TGCAGTGCCAACGGAGCTTTCTTT.

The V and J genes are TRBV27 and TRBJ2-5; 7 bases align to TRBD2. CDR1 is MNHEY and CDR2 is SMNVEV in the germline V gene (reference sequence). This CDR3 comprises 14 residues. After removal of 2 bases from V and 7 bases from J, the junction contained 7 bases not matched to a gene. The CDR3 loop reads CASSLSGEFSTQYF. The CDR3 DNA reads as TGTGCCAGCAGTTTAAGCGGGGAGTTCTCGACCCAGTACTTC.

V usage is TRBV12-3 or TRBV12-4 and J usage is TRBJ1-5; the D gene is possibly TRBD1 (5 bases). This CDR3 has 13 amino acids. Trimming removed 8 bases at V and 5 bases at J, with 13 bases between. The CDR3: CASRVGTYQPQHF. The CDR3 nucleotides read TGTGCCAGCCGTGTTGGGACGTATCAGCCCCAGCATTTT.

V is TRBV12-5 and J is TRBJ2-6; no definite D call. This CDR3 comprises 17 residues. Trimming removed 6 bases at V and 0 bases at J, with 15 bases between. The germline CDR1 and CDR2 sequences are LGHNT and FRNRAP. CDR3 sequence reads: CASGSPRYRSGANVLTF. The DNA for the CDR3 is TGTGCTAGTGGCTCCCCCCGCTACCGCTCTGGGGCCAACGTCCTGACTTTC.

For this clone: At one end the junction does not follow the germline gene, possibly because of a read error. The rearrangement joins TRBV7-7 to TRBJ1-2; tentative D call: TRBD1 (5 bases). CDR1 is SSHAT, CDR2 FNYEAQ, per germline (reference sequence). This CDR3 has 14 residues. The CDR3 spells CASSRGWGTYGYTF. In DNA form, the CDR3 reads TGTGCTAGCAGCCGAGGGTGGGGGACCTATGGCTACACCTTC.

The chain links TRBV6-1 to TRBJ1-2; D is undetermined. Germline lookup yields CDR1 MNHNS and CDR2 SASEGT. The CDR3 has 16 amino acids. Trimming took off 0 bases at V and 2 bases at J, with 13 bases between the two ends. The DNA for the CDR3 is TGTGCCAGCAGTGAAGCGCTCGGAGGGCAGAACTATGGCTACACCTTC. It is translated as CASSEALGGQNYGYTF.

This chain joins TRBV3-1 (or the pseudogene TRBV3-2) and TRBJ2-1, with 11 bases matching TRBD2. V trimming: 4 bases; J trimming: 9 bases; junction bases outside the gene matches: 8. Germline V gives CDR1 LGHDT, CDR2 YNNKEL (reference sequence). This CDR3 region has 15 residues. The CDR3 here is CASSPGLAVVGEQFF. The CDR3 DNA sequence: TGTGCCAGCAGCCCGGGACTAGCGGTGGTTGGTGAGCAGTTCTTC.

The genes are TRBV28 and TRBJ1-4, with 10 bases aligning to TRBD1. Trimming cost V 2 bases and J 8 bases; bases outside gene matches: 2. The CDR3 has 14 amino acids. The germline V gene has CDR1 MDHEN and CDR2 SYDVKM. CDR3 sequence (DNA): TGTGCCAGCAGTTTACCGGACAGGGGGGAAAAACTGTTTTTT. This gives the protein CASSLPDRGEKLFF.

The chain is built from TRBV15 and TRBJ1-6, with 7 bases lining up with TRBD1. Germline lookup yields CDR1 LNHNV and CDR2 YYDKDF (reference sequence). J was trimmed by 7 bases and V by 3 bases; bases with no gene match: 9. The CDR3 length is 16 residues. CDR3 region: CATSRSPAGGNSPLHF. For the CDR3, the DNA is TGTGCCACCAGCAGGAGTCCGGCAGGGGGAAATTCACCCCTCCACTTT.